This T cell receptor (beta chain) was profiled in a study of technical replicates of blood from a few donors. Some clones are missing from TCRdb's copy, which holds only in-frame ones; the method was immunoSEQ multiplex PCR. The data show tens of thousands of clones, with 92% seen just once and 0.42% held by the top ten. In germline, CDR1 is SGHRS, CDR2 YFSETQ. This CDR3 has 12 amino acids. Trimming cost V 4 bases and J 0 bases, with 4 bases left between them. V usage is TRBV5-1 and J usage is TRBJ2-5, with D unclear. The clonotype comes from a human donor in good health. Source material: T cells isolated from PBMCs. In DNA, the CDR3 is TGCGCCAGCAGCCTGTACCAAGAGACCCAGTACTTC. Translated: CASSLYQETQYF.